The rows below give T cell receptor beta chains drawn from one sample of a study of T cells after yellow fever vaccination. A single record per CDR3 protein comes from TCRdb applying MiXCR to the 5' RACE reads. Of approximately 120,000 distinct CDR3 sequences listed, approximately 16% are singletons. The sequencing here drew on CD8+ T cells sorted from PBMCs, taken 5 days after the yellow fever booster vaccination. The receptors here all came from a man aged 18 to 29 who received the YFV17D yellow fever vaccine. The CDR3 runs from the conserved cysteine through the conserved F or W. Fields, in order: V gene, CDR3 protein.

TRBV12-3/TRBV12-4 CASIDSSTEAFF
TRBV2 CANKPGLAVQETQYF
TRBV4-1 CASSPNLLRLDREVKNEQFF
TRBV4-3 CASSQDSTPNYGYTF
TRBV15 CATGRGNTIYF
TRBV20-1 CSARGTVGENRTYGYTF
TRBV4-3 CASSHNTRRGRTEAFF
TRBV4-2 CASYGVTGNTIYF
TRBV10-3 CAIRGGDTNTEAFF
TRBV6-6 CASSYSGQSGNTIYF
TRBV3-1 CASTPGGGLGYTF
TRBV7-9 CASSLGDDTNEKLFF
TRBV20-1 CSARAPDRGAEAFF
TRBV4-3 CASSQDGRGGAGDTQYF
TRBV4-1 CASSAVAGGAYEQYF
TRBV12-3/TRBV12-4 CASSLVGFHEQYF
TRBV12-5 CASGLGARGFETQYF
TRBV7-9 CASSLERTGWTEAFF
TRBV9 CASSVGSGTQNYGYTF
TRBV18 CASSPSTANEQFF
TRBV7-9 CASSQTDEKLFF
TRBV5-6 CASSTRTRVSPLHF
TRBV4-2 CASSQDDVAGLLQETQYF
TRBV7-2 CASSLPSGANEQYF
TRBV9 CASSVGTGQETQYF
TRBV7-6 CASRGQGMNTGELFF
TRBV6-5 CASSYSIGSNTEAFF
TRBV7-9 CASSLQDTGELFF
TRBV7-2 CASSFVGKNTEAFF
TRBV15 CATSRKRELIKETQYF
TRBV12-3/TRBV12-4 CASSFLLTDTQYF
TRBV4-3 CASSQRTGDEAFF
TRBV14 CASSQGLGLTGRTDTQYF
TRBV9 CASITLAGWPLTNEKLFF
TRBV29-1 CSARRGGRNEQFF
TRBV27 CASSLVLRDSPLHF
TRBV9 CASSVGDSHQPQHF